A single sample is the source of the 16 T cell receptor beta chains below, sequenced in a study of blood T cell repertoires in COVID-19. Sequenced by immunoSEQ multiplex PCR; TCRdb stores in-frame clones only, minus some. The table has 200,000 or so clones, 75% to 85% seen once. The sample was peripheral blood. The receptor source for this set is a human donor in a cohort sampled during active COVID-19.

This sequence joins TRBV5-4 and TRBJ2-5; D possibly corresponds to TRBD2 (5 bases). The CDR3 is 14 amino acids. V was trimmed by 4 bases and J by 5 bases, leaving 15 bases between them. The germline V gene encodes CDR1 SGHNT and CDR2 YYREEE (reference sequence). The CDR3 DNA sequence: TGTGCCAGCAGCCAACCCGACGGGGTGGAGACCCAGTACTTC. Its translation: CASSQPDGVETQYF.

The chain combines TRBV19 with TRBJ1-1, with D possibly matching TRBD1 (5 bases). Germline assignment: CDR1 LNHDA and CDR2 SQIVND (reference sequence). V was clipped by 7 bases and J by 7 bases, with 13 bases between them. This CDR3 is built from 12 residues. CDR3: CASNFGTGEAFF. DNA of the CDR3: TGTGCCAGTAACTTTGGGACTGGTGAAGCTTTCTTT.

The chain uses TRBV10-3 and TRBJ2-2; 9 bases match TRBD1. After removal of 6 bases from V and 5 bases from J, the junction contained 1 base not matched to a gene. This CDR3 comprises 13 residues. CDR1 is ENHRY and CDR2 is SYGVKD in the germline V gene. CDR3 region: CAIRGQGTGELFF. Written as DNA, the CDR3 is TGTGCCATCAGAGGACAGGGGACCGGGGAGCTGTTTTTT.

V usage is TRBV6-5 and J usage is TRBJ2-2, with D unresolved. Per the germline V gene, CDR1 is MNHEY and CDR2 is SVGAGI. Between the trimmed V and J ends, which lost 6 bases and 1 base, there was a span of 9 bases. This CDR3 region has 14 residues. In nucleotides, the CDR3 is TGTGCCAGCAGAAATAGCCTGAACACCGGGGAGCTGTTTTTT. It translates to CASRNSLNTGELFF.

J is TRBJ1-5 and V is TRBV19, with D uncertain. V lost 6 bases, J lost 9 bases, and 15 bases lay in between. Germline values: CDR1 LNHDA, CDR2 SQIVND (reference sequence). This CDR3 is built from 13 residues. The CDR3 region is CASSPFGPWPQHF. DNA of the CDR3: TGTGCCAGTAGCCCTTTCGGTCCGTGGCCCCAGCATTTT.

The gene calls are TRBV5-1 and TRBJ2-2, with 10 positions matching TRBD2. The germline V gene encodes CDR1 SGHRS and CDR2 YFSETQ. J was trimmed by 0 bases and V by 5 bases; bases with no gene match: 4. The CDR3 loop spans 16 amino acids. The CDR3 bases are TGCGCCAGCAGACTGAGCGGGAGGGCGAACACCGGGGAGCTGTTTTTT. It specifies CASRLSGRANTGELFF.

V usage is TRBV18 and J usage is TRBJ2-1; 9 bases are shared with TRBD2. Germline V gives CDR1 KGHSH, CDR2 LQKENI. The CDR3 length is 15 residues. Trimming removed 2 bases from V and 5 bases from J; junction bases left unmatched: 4. The CDR3 reads CASSPKTSGDNEQFF. CDR3 nucleotides: TGTGCCAGCTCACCAAAGACTAGCGGTGACAATGAGCAGTTCTTC. Based on the CDR3 plus reference TRBV18 and TRBJ2-1, the full variable domain is NAGVMQNPRHLVRRRGQEARLRCSPMKGHSHVYWYRQLPEEGLKFMVYLQKENIIDESGMPKERFSAEFPKEGPSILRIQQVVRGDSAAYFCASSPKTSGDNEQFFGPGTRLTVL.

This chain connects TRBV25-1 to TRBJ2-7, with D maybe TRBD2 (5 bases). The CDR3 runs to 15 residues. CDR1 and CDR2 from the germline V gene are MGHDK and SYGVNS. The V end lost 4 bases, the J end lost 3 bases, and 16 bases lay between the germline ends. In DNA form, the CDR3 reads TGTGCCAGCAGTGCGAGCGGAAAAGGTCTCTACGAGCAGTACTTC. Translated: CASSASGKGLYEQYF.

The sample holds a few counts of this clone. The rearrangement uses TRBV11-2 and TRBJ2-7; 11 bases are a match to TRBD1. The CDR3 spans 15 residues. The V gene end was trimmed by 2 bases and the J gene end by 5 bases; junction bases not matched to a gene: 5. Per germline, CDR1 SGHAT and CDR2 FQNNGV. CDR3: CASSLPGQGVNEQYF. DNA for the CDR3: TGTGCCAGCAGCTTACCGGGACAGGGGGTCAACGAGCAGTACTTC.

This chain uses TRBV6-2 or TRBV6-3 with TRBJ2-3; 9 bases align to TRBD2. Germline trimming cut 5 bases from V and 1 base from J; bases unmatched to any gene: 16. In germline, CDR1 is MNHEY, CDR2 SVGEGT. The CDR3 runs 19 residues. The CDR3 bases are TGTGCCAGCAGTAGGTCTAGCGGGACCACCCTTCGGGGCACAGATACGCAGTATTTT. Translation: CASSRSSGTTLRGTDTQYF.

The J gene is TRBJ2-5, the V gene TRBV4-2; 11 bases map to TRBD2. The CDR3 length is 17 residues. Germline values: CDR1 LGHNA, CDR2 YNFKEQ. V dropped 1 base and J dropped 5; count of bases not matched to a gene: 9. CDR3 loop: CASSQASLAGGYETQYF. The CDR3 coding sequence is TGTGCCAGCAGCCAAGCCTCCCTAGCGGGAGGCTACGAGACCCAGTACTTC.

The chain employs TRBV6-6 and TRBJ2-1; 12 bases agree with TRBD1. The V gene's germline CDR1 is MNHNY and CDR2 SVGAGI (reference sequence). V lost 7 bases and J lost 8; bases outside the gene matches: 9. The CDR3 extends over 15 amino acids. The CDR3 sequence: CASTQWDRGRDEQFF. In nucleotides, the CDR3 is TGTGCCAGCACCCAGTGGGACAGGGGGCGGGATGAGCAGTTCTTC.

The J gene is TRBJ2-2, the V gene TRBV10-1, with 9 bases identical to TRBD2. The CDR3 has 17 amino acids. The V gene's germline CDR1 is WNHNN and CDR2 SYGVQD (reference sequence). The J segment lost 0 bases and the V segment lost 3 bases, leaving 5 bases of the junction unmatched. Here the CDR3 reads CASSEWASGTNTGELFF. The CDR3 nucleotides read TGCGCCAGCAGTGAATGGGCTAGCGGGACGAACACCGGGGAGCTGTTTTTT.

The chain links TRBV5-6 to TRBJ2-3, with a tentative D call TRBD2 (7 bases). This CDR3 is 15 amino acids long. Germline values: CDR1 SGHDT, CDR2 YYEEEE. The V end lost 7 bases, the J end lost 4 bases, and 19 bases lay between the germline ends. The CDR3 DNA follows: TGTGCCAGCCGCCCCCAGGGAGGGGGATCAGATACGCAGTATTTT. It yields the protein CASRPQGGGSDTQYF.

The chain has TRBV19 and TRBJ2-2; 9 bases agree with TRBD1. Per germline, CDR1 LNHDA and CDR2 SQIVND (reference sequence). Unmatched junction bases numbered 12, after V lost 7 bases and J lost 3 bases. The CDR3 loop spans 17 amino acids. The CDR3: CASTDGSGQGYTGELFF. CDR3 nucleotide sequence: TGTGCCAGTACCGATGGGTCGGGACAGGGCTACACCGGGGAGCTGTTTTTT.

The chain links TRBV2 to TRBJ2-7; 11 nucleotides align to TRBD2. Germline V CDR1 and CDR2: SNHLY, FYNNEI. V was clipped by 2 bases and J by 7 bases; unmatched bases: 16. This CDR3 has 18 amino acids. The CDR3 loop is CASSESVIAGGSAKEQYF. Here the CDR3 DNA reads TGTGCCAGCAGTGAATCGGTGATAGCGGGAGGGTCAGCGAAAGAGCAGTACTTC. Drawing the rest from reference TRBV2 and TRBJ2-7, the complete variable domain is EPEVTQTPSHQVTQMGQEVILRCVPISNHLYFYWYRQILGQKVEFLVSFYNNEISEKSEIFDDQFSVERPDGSNFTLKIRSTKLEDSAMYFCASSESVIAGGSAKEQYFGPGTRLTVT.